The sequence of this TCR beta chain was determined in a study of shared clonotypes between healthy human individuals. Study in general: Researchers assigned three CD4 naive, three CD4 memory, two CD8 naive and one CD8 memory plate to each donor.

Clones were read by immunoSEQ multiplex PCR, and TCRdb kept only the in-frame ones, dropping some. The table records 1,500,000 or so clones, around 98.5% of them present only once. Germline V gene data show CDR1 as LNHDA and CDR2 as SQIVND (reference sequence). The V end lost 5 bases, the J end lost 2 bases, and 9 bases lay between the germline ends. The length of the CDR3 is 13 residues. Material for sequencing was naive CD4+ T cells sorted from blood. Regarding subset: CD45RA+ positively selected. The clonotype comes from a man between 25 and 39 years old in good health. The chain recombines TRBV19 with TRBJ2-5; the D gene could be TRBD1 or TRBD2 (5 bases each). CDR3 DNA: TGTGCCAGTAGTGAGGGACGGCAAGAGACCCAGTACTTC. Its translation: CASSEGRQETQYF.